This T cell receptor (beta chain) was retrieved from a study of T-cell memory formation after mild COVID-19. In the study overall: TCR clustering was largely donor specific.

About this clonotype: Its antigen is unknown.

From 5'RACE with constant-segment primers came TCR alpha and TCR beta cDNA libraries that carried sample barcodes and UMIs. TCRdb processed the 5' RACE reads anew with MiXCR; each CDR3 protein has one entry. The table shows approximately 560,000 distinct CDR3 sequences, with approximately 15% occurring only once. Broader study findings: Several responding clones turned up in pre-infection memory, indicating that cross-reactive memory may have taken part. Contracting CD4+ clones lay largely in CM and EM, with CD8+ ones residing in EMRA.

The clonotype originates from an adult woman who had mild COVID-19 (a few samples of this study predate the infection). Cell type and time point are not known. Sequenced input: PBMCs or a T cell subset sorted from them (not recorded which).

The DNA of the CDR3 is TGTGCCAGCAGCCCAATTACAGGAGTAAATGAGCAGTTCTTC. Translation: CASSPITGVNEQFF. The V and J genes are TRBV5-6 and TRBJ2-1, with a tentative D call TRBD1 (5 bases). Deletions cut 4 bases from V and 7 bases from J, with 15 bases between. This CDR3 contains 14 residues. Germline assignment: CDR1 SGHDT and CDR2 YYEEEE.